This T cell receptor beta chain came from a study of ipilimumab plus nivolumab after autologous stem cell transplantation. At the level of the study: The DLBCL group included primary refractory and relapsed cases. Study-level findings and limits: TCR repertoire, Treg phenotype and gut microbiota reportedly support more study of this approach.

Profiling relied on immunoSEQ multiplex PCR, and the TCRdb table lists in-frame clones only, not all of them. This table has about 21,000 clones, 77% appearing once. The CDR3 is 14 amino acids. Trimming shortened V by 7 bases and J by 8 bases, and 18 bases separated the two germline ends. Per the germline V gene, CDR1 is MNHEY and CDR2 is SVGAGI. Patients got ipilimumab 1 mg/kg beginning 14 to 28 days post-transplant. Dosing: nivolumab 3 mg/kg IV, weeks 1, 4, 7, 10, then every two weeks to week 26. On this clone itself: Its antigen is undetermined.

The chain employs TRBV6-5 and TRBJ1-5, with unresolved D. The sequences come from PBMCs, collected in a trial of ipilimumab plus nivolumab as post-transplant consolidation. This clonotype originated in a male donor with diffuse large B-cell lymphoma. The CDR3 region is CASKSRLFEKPQHF. CDR3 sequence (DNA): TGTGCCAGCAAATCGAGGCTCTTTGAGAAGCCCCAGCATTTT.